This T cell receptor (beta chain) derives from a study of control samples from healthy donors and cancer patients. This CDR3 has 14 residues. V lost 1 base and J lost 4, with 5 bases in between. The V gene's germline CDR1 is SEHNR and CDR2 FQNEAQ (reference sequence). Clones were read by immunoSEQ multiplex PCR, and TCRdb kept only the in-frame ones, dropping some. The table lists 150,000 to 200,000 clones, roughly 94% of them singletons. The chain links TRBV7-9 to TRBJ1-6; D is unresolved. Sequenced material: blood. The receptor comes from a woman in her forties in good health. DNA for the CDR3: TGTGCCAGCAGCTTAGGGGTATATAATTCACCCCTCCACTTT. Its translation: CASSLGVYNSPLHF.